These T cell receptor beta chains were read from a single sample in a study of control samples from healthy donors and cancer patients. Libraries were prepared by immunoSEQ multiplex PCR; TCRdb keeps only in-frame clonotypes and omits some of them. There are approximately 70,000 clones in the sample; roughly 87% occur only once, and roughly 5.5% lies in the top ten. Sequenced input: PBMCs. These receptors all come from a man in his sixties with colorectal cancer. Each CDR3 is given without its conserved first and last residue.

V gene | CDR3 protein
TRBV10-3 | AISVGTSGPYEQY
TRBV10-3 | AISAGANTFQPQH
TRBV9 | ASSVATSRQETQY
TRBV12-3/TRBV12-4 | ASSSLGETQY
TRBV5-1 | ASSWGQGAYEQY
TRBV4-3 | ASSPSGLQNEQF
TRBV19 | ASSWGSGSREQY
TRBV30 | AWSVMGEQY
TRBV11-1 | ASSPRDSSYEQY
TRBV30 | ACPKRGHSYEQY
TRBV5-6 | ASSPQVNYGYT
TRBV7-6 | ASSRQGASGANVLT
TRBV18 | ASSPTGTEQY
TRBV3-1/TRBV3-2 | ASSQDTVYTIY
TRBV27 | ASSQGVRGVGELF
TRBV5-4 | ASSLPGAEANEKLF
TRBV7-2 | ASSLGAAAQY
TRBV6-5 | ASSYQGQGVPYEQY
TRBV5-8 | ASSSAAVQETQY
TRBV7-2 | ASSLVAGTPYNEQF
TRBV9 | ASSVGGGRYNEQF
TRBV7-9 | ASSSHLTSSIQY
TRBV19 | ASSISTVYNEQF
TRBV6-5 | ASSYNRDLVETQY
TRBV3-1/TRBV3-2 | ASRPRDSQETQY
TRBV7-9 | ASSLGANTIY
TRBV5-1 | ASRPHLDPNEQF
TRBV4-1 | ASSGTGGNYGYT
TRBV4-2 | ASSQGTGFPGELF
TRBV5-5 | ASSRRQGNYEQY
TRBV5-1 | ASSGQGAEPPYGYT
TRBV29-1 | SGGAGMIDTQY
TRBV27 | ASSLSTQNYGYT
TRBV7-8 | ASSLGGYYEQY